Reported below is one T cell receptor beta chain. The ends lost 5 bases at V and 0 bases at J; junction bases unmatched: 4. The germline CDR1 and CDR2 sequences are SGHTA and FQGNSA. The CDR3 is made up of 16 amino acids. This specimen comes from a study of T-cell memory formation after mild COVID-19. TCRdb processed the 5' RACE reads anew with MiXCR; each CDR3 protein has one entry. The sample lists 57,000 or so distinct CDR3 sequences, around 10% occurring once. Sequenced input: PBMCs or a T cell subset sorted from them (not recorded which). The rearrangement joins TRBV7-2 to TRBJ2-3, with 11 positions matching TRBD2. The TCR was taken from a man in his late teens or twenties who had mild COVID-19 (a few samples of this study predate the infection). Cell type and time point are not known. The CDR3 DNA reads as TGTGCCAGCAGCCTACGACTAGCGGGGAGCACAGATACGCAGTATTTT. This gives the protein CASSLRLAGSTDTQYF.